This T cell receptor (beta chain) was recovered during a study of cytomegalovirus exposure and HLA in healthy donors. Overall study context: Among the approximately 370 donors who were genotyped, about 80% fell in the genetic ancestry cluster that is associated with self-reported Caucasian donors. Study-wide results and caveats: Prior analysis indicated that the majority of TCR beta V segments exhibited productivity approximately 90% or approximately 30% of the time. A few V segments could not be told apart, such as TRBV6-2 and TRBV6-3, and were left out.

The V and J ends lost 6 bases and 4 bases respectively, with 17 bases between them. Germline V CDR1 and CDR2: MGHRA, YSYEKL. This CDR3 is 15 amino acids long. Healthy individuals who donated bone marrow served as the donors. Points on this clone: Its antigen remains unidentified.

The PCR used 60 Vbeta and 13 Jbeta primers. Profiling relied on immunoSEQ multiplex PCR, and the TCRdb table lists in-frame clones only, not all of them. This repertoire includes about 72,000 clones. Sequenced sample: PBMCs. V usage is TRBV4-1 and J usage is TRBJ2-3, with a weak D call TRBD1 (7 bases). The TCR originated in a man aged 40-49 years in good health and CMV-seronegative. Written as DNA, the CDR3 is TGCGCCAGCAGAATACAGGGGACTTTGCCAGATACGCAGTATTTT. Translating gives CASRIQGTLPDTQYF.